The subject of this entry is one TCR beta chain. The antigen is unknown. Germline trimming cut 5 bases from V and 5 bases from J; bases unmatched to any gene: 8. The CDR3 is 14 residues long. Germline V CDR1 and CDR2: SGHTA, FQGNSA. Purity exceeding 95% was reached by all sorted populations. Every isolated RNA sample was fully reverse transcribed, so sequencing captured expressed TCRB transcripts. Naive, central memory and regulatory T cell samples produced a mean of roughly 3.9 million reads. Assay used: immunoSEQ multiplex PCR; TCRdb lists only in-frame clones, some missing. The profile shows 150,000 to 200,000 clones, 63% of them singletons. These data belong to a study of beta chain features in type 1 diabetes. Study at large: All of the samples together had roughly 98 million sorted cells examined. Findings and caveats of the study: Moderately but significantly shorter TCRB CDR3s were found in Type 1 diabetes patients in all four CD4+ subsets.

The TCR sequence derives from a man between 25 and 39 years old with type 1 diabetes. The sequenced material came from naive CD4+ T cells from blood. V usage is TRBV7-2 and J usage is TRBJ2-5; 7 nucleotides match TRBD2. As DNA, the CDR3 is TGTGCCAGCAGCCCTTTCGCGGGGGAGGAGACCCAGTACTTC. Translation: CASSPFAGEETQYF.